This T cell receptor (beta chain) came from a study of T-cell memory formation after mild COVID-19. Germline-derived CDR1 and CDR2 are SEHNR and FQNEAQ (reference sequence). V gave up 3 bases and J gave up 2 bases, with 4 bases separating them. This CDR3 is 12 amino acids long. TCRdb re-derived calls from the 5' RACE reads in MiXCR, one entry per CDR3 protein. The profile shows around 260,000 distinct CDR3 sequences, roughly 17% of them singletons. This receptor was taken from a man between 18 and 29 years old who had mild COVID-19 (a few samples of this study predate the infection). Cell type and time point are not known. Sequenced sample: PBMCs or a T cell subset sorted from them (not recorded which). The chain uses TRBV7-9 and TRBJ2-5; D is uncertain. The DNA for the CDR3 is TGTGCCAGCAGCTTCAATCAAGAGACCCAGTACTTC. It codes for CASSFNQETQYF.